Below, 21 T cell receptor beta chains from the same sample are listed, as sequenced in a study of blood T cell repertoires in COVID-19. The method was immunoSEQ multiplex PCR; TCRdb's version includes in-frame clones alone and lacks a portion of them. The sample consists of about 280,000 clones, nearly 90% of them appearing once. The sample was PBMCs or T cells enriched from blood (not recorded which). The source is a young woman with acute COVID-19.

The chain carries TRBV30 and TRBJ2-4, with 15 bases lining up with TRBD2. The junction had 2 bases not matched to a gene; V was cut back by 3 bases and J by 8 bases. The germline V gene has CDR1 GTSNPN and CDR2 SVGIG (reference sequence). The CDR3 extends over 14 amino acids. CDR3 DNA: TGTGCCTGGAGCCGGACTAGCGGGAGGGACATTCAGTACTTC. This gives the protein CAWSRTSGRDIQYF.

V gene TRBV27 combines with J gene TRBJ2-3; weak D call: TRBD2 (7 bases). Germline V gene data show CDR1 as MNHEY and CDR2 as SMNVEV (reference sequence). The CDR3 has 15 amino acids. The germline V and J ends were trimmed by 2 bases and 4 bases, with 13 bases remaining between them. This CDR3 reads CASSLGGGSADTQYF. CDR3 nucleotide sequence: TGTGCCAGCAGTTTAGGGGGCGGGAGTGCAGATACGCAGTATTTT.

This clone was detected once. V usage is TRBV24-1 and J usage is TRBJ1-2; weak D call: TRBD1 (6 bases). V was shortened by 7 bases and J by 2 bases, with 7 bases between the two germline ends. The CDR3 length is 12 residues. The germline V gene has CDR1 KGHDR and CDR2 SFDVKD. The CDR3 sequence is CATSQGNYGYTF. The CDR3 nucleotides read TGTGCCACCAGCCAGGGGAACTATGGCTACACCTTC.

The chain employs TRBV27 and TRBJ2-7; 9 nucleotides line up with TRBD2. This CDR3 region has 15 residues. With V trimmed by 6 bases and J by 7 bases, 13 bases remained unmatched. CDR1 and CDR2 from the germline V gene are MNHEY and SMNVEV (reference sequence). CDR3 in amino acids: CASSLGGTSYKEQYF. The CDR3 DNA sequence: TGTGCCAGCAGCCTAGGCGGGACTAGCTATAAGGAGCAGTACTTC.

The chain couples TRBV10-3 to TRBJ2-1; the D is unclear. Germline CDR1 and CDR2: ENHRY and SYGVKD. Trimming took 7 bases from V and 7 from J, leaving 8 bases between them. The CDR3 is made up of 11 amino acids. CDR3 DNA sequence: TGTGCCATCATGGTACTGAATGAGCAGTTCTTC. Encoded protein: CAIMVLNEQFF.

This clone was picked up one time. The chain is built from TRBV27 and TRBJ2-1, with D possibly TRBD2 on 5 matching bases. Trimming cost V 5 bases and J 10 bases, with 21 bases left between them. CDR1 and CDR2 (germline): MNHEY, SMNVEV (reference sequence). The CDR3 contains 15 residues. The CDR3 DNA reads as TGTGCCAGCAGTCTTGTGAGGGAAAGGGCCAAGGAGCAGTTCTTC. This codes for CASSLVRERAKEQFF.

The V gene is TRBV7-8, the J gene TRBJ2-2, with 10 bases matching TRBD2. With V trimmed by 1 base and J by 1 base, 6 bases remained unmatched. CDR1 and CDR2 (germline): SGHVS, FQNEAQ. This CDR3 has 18 amino acids. The chain's CDR3 is CASSLDLTSGVNTGELFF. CDR3 DNA: TGTGCCAGCAGCTTAGACCTAACTAGCGGGGTGAACACCGGGGAGCTGTTTTTT.

In this sample, this clone turned up once. This same CDR3 is encoded by further DNA sequences in the sample. The chain recombines TRBV7-9 with TRBJ2-2; maybe TRBD1 (5 bases). With 6 bases removed from V and 5 bases from J, the gap between germline ends came to 10 bases. The CDR3 sequence is 13 residues long. Germline V gives CDR1 SEHNR, CDR2 FQNEAQ (reference sequence). The CDR3 sequence: CASSFSGTGELFF. The CDR3 DNA follows: TGTGCCAGCAGTTTTTCAGGGACCGGGGAGCTGTTTTTT.

The table lists this clone with a few counts. This chain uses TRBV19 with TRBJ2-4, with D possibly matching TRBD1 (6 bases). Deletions cut 3 bases from V and 7 bases from J, with 13 bases between. There are 14 residues in the CDR3. The germline CDR1 and CDR2 sequences are LNHDA and SQIVND (reference sequence). The CDR3 region has the DNA TGTGCCAGTAGTATTCCGAACAGGGCGAACATTCAGTACTTC. Protein: CASSIPNRANIQYF.

V and J are TRBV18 and TRBJ2-3; 13 bases are shared with TRBD2. The trim removed 6 bases at V and 6 bases at J, leaving 3 bases unmatched. Germline values: CDR1 KGHSH, CDR2 LQKENI. This CDR3 has 14 amino acids. The CDR3 sequence is CASSLTSGRDTQYF. Here the CDR3 DNA reads TGTGCCAGCTCGCTGACTAGCGGGAGGGATACGCAGTATTTT.

V gene TRBV11-2 combines with J gene TRBJ1-4; TRBD1 is a possible D gene (5 bases). With 4 bases removed from V and 14 bases from J, the gap between germline ends came to 17 bases. Germline V CDR1 and CDR2: SGHAT, FQNNGV. This CDR3 is 13 amino acids long. The CDR3 reads CASSSAMQGGLFF. The DNA for the CDR3 is TGTGCCAGCAGCTCCGCTATGCAGGGTGGGCTGTTTTTT. Together with reference TRBV11-2 and TRBJ1-4, the CDR3 gives the full variable domain: EAGVAQSPRYKIIEKRQSVAFWCNPISGHATLYWYQQILGQGPKLLIQFQNNGVVDDSQLPKDRFSAERLKGVDSTLKIQPAKLEDSAVYLCASSSAMQGGLFFGSGTQLSVL.

The chain carries TRBV7-2 and TRBJ2-7; D perhaps matches TRBD2 (6 bases). The CDR3 consists of 15 residues. Trimming removed 5 bases at V and 2 bases at J, with 16 bases between. CDR1 is SGHTA, CDR2 FQGNSA, per germline. The CDR3: CASSTPGLGAYEQYF. Written as DNA, the CDR3 is TGTGCCAGCAGCACACCGGGACTGGGTGCCTACGAGCAGTACTTC.

This chain joins TRBV14 and TRBJ1-1; D possibly corresponds to TRBD1 (6 bases). This CDR3 comprises 16 residues. V lost 1 base and J 2 bases, leaving 14 bases between the germline ends. CDR1 and CDR2 (germline): SGHDN, FVKESK. In DNA form, the CDR3 reads TGTGCCAGCAGCCAAGCAGGGGCCGGGCTTAACACTGAAGCTTTCTTT. Protein sequence: CASSQAGAGLNTEAFF.

The rearrangement uses TRBV10-2 and TRBJ1-6; 7 bases line up with TRBD1. The ends lost 8 bases at V and 7 bases at J; junction bases unmatched: 5. Germline lookup yields CDR1 WSHSY and CDR2 SAAADI. CDR3 length: 13 amino acids. The CDR3 DNA sequence: TGCGCCAGCTCCGGACAGGAAAATTCACCCCTCCACTTT. Translation: CASSGQENSPLHF.

The DNA for the CDR3 is TGTGCCAGCAGCTTAGCGGCAGACGCGAGGGATCAGCCCCAGCATTTT. Translating it yields CASSLAADARDQPQHF. The chain carries TRBV7-2 and TRBJ1-5; D gene ambiguous. The CDR3 sequence is 16 residues long. The ends were cut back, 0 bases at V and 5 bases at J, with 14 bases in the middle. Per the germline V gene, CDR1 is SGHTA and CDR2 is FQGNSA.

V usage is TRBV28 and J usage is TRBJ2-5; possible D gene TRBD2, 6 bases. The V end was cut by 1 base, the J end by 5 bases, with 11 bases between. Per germline, CDR1 MDHEN and CDR2 SYDVKM. This CDR3 spans 14 amino acids. As DNA, the CDR3 is TGTGCCAGCAGTTTATCTGGGACTGGGGAGACCCAGTACTTC. Its protein is CASSLSGTGETQYF.

The V call is TRBV19, the J call TRBJ1-4; D possibly corresponds to TRBD1 (6 bases). Looked up from germline, CDR1 is LNHDA and CDR2 is SQIVND (reference sequence). CDR3 length equals 16 residues. V was cut by 4 bases and J by 5 bases, with 17 bases left in between. CDR3 protein: CASSKGSWTANEKLFF. For the CDR3, the DNA is TGTGCCAGTAGTAAAGGGTCCTGGACAGCAAATGAAAAACTGTTTTTT.

This clone appeared a single time. The CDR3: CSASFYNEQFF. Written as DNA, the CDR3 is TGCAGTGCTAGCTTCTACAATGAGCAGTTCTTC. The chain employs TRBV20-1 and TRBJ2-1; D unclear. CDR1 DFQATT and CDR2 SNEGSKA come from the germline V gene (reference sequence). Between the trimmed V and J ends, which lost 3 bases and 3 bases, there was a span of 3 bases. The CDR3 length is 11 residues.

This sequence joins TRBV2 and TRBJ2-5, with 7 bases identical to TRBD1. Germline CDR1 reads SNHLY; CDR2 reads FYNNEI. CDR3 length equals 15 residues. Trimming took 0 bases from V and 2 from J; bases not matched to a gene: 3. The CDR3 bases are TGTGCCAGCAGTGAAGCCGGGACAGATCAAGAGACCCAGTACTTC. Its translation is CASSEAGTDQETQYF.

This clone was seen more than once but under ten times. J is TRBJ2-1 and V is TRBV13; 9 bases match TRBD2. V gave up 1 base and J gave up 5 bases; unmatched junction bases: 6. CDR3 size: 16 residues. From germline, CDR1 is PRHDT and CDR2 FYEKMQ (reference sequence). The CDR3 DNA is TGTGCCAGCAGCTTAGTGGGATTAGCGGGAGACAATGAGCAGTTCTTC. This translates into CASSLVGLAGDNEQFF.

The rearrangement links TRBV9 to TRBJ2-7; TRBD2 agrees at 7 bases. This CDR3 is built from 13 residues. Germline V gene sequence: CDR1 SGDLS, CDR2 YYNGEE. Losses at the gene ends were 3 bases for V and 6 bases for J; bases not matched to a gene: 6. The CDR3: CASSGEGATEQYF. The CDR3 region has the DNA TGTGCCAGCAGCGGGGAGGGTGCTACCGAGCAGTACTTC. Filled out from reference TRBV9 and TRBJ2-7, the complete variable domain reads DSGVTQTPKHLITATGQRVTLRCSPRSGDLSVYWYQQSLDQGLQFLIQYYNGEERAKGNILERFSAQQFPDLHSELNLSSLELGDSALYFCASSGEGATEQYFGPGTRLTVT.